These 14 T cell receptor beta chains came from one sample sequenced in a study of Ad26.COV2.S vaccination and SARS-CoV-2 variants. Stated treatment: some 20 received Ad26.COV2.S at low or high dose, single or two shots; about 5 received placebo; per-sample allocation not given. Material that was analyzed had been drawn on day 63 after the first vaccine or placebo injection. Generated by immunoSEQ multiplex PCR, the TCRdb table keeps only in-frame clones and is missing some. The data contain more than 400,000 clones, 90% of them singletons. Sequenced here: peripheral blood, sampled in a trial of Ad26.COV2.S vaccine versus placebo. The receptors originated from a person aged 18-65 years who received the Ad26.COV2.S COVID-19 vaccine or a placebo.

The gene calls are TRBV7-2 and TRBJ2-5; TRBD1 aligns across 7 bases. Germline lookup yields CDR1 SGHTA and CDR2 FQGNSA. This CDR3 is built from 16 residues. The V gene end was trimmed by 4 bases and the J gene end by 4 bases; junction bases not matched to a gene: 12. CDR3 bases: TGTGCCAGCAGCTCCCTCGGCAGGGGGATTGGAGAGACCCAGTACTTC. It encodes CASSSLGRGIGETQYF.

V usage is TRBV4-2 and J usage is TRBJ2-3; 9 nucleotides align to TRBD2. Germline V CDR1 and CDR2: LGHNA, YNFKEQ. Trimming took 1 base from V and 4 from J; bases not matched to a gene: 6. This CDR3 spans 16 amino acids. The CDR3 spells CASSQGGGRAADTQYF. In DNA, the CDR3 is TGTGCCAGCAGCCAAGGAGGCGGGAGGGCCGCAGATACGCAGTATTTT.

This clone was counted once. The chain recombines TRBV9 with TRBJ2-5; no definite D call. V lost 0 bases, J lost 7 bases, and 10 bases lay in between. The CDR3 sequence is 13 residues long. Germline lookup yields CDR1 SGDLS and CDR2 YYNGEE. The CDR3 region has the DNA TGTGCCAGCAGCGTAGACGGGCCCGGGACCCAGTACTTC. Translation: CASSVDGPGTQYF.

This clone was picked up one time. This chain links TRBV14 with TRBJ1-2; D might be TRBD1 (5 bases). The V end lost 6 bases, the J end lost 8 bases, and 19 bases lay between the germline ends. This CDR3 spans 14 amino acids. From germline, CDR1 is SGHDN and CDR2 FVKESK. CDR3 loop: CASRGRLNLEGYTF. The CDR3, as DNA: TGTGCCAGCAGGGGACGGCTGAACTTGGAAGGCTACACCTTC.

This rearrangement joins TRBV12-2 to TRBJ2-5; the table's D call, TRBD2, has no DNA check behind it. TRBV12-2 is a pseudogene. This CDR3 region has 16 residues. CDR3 loop: CASRTTSFWVQETQYF. CDR3 nucleotide sequence: TGTGCAAGTCGAACTACCTCCTTTTGGGTGCAAGAGACCCAGTACTTC.

The rearrangement joins TRBV5-6 to TRBJ2-7; 12 bases map to TRBD2. The CDR3 contains 17 residues. Germline V gene sequence: CDR1 SGHDT, CDR2 YYEEEE. J was trimmed by 0 bases and V by 4 bases; bases with no gene match: 8. The CDR3 nucleotides read TGTGCCAGCAGCAGCCCGGGACTAGCGGGCCCCTCCTACGAGCAGTACTTC. Its protein product is CASSSPGLAGPSYEQYF.

The CDR3 loop is CASSLALSDTIYF. CDR3 coding DNA: TGTGCCAGCAGTTTAGCCCTTTCGGACACCATATATTTT. The chain has TRBV12-3 or TRBV12-4 and TRBJ1-3; D remains unclear. Trimming pared 0 bases from V and 8 bases from J, leaving 8 bases between. CDR3 length equals 13 residues.

The chain carries TRBV7-9 and TRBJ2-2; D is unclear. The CDR3 contains 13 residues. The V end lost 3 bases, the J end lost 1 base, and 3 bases lay between the germline ends. Germline CDR1 SEHNR, CDR2 FQNEAQ (reference sequence). The DNA of the CDR3 is TGTGCCAGCAGCTTTAGGAACACCGGGGAGCTGTTTTTT. Translated, it gives CASSFRNTGELFF.

V and J are TRBV3-1 (or the pseudogene TRBV3-2) and TRBJ2-5; unclear D gene. Trimming left V 1 base short and J 1 base short, with 1 base between. There are 12 residues in the CDR3. CDR1 and CDR2 (germline): LGHDT, YNNKEL (reference sequence). CDR3 residues: CASSQVQETQYF. The DNA for the CDR3 is TGTGCCAGCAGCCAAGTCCAAGAGACCCAGTACTTC.

This chain connects TRBV7-9 to TRBJ2-3, with 8 bases identical to TRBD1. Germline values: CDR1 SEHNR, CDR2 FQNEAQ (reference sequence). This CDR3 region has 14 residues. The junction had 3 bases not matched to a gene; V was cut back by 1 base and J by 6 bases. The CDR3 here is CASSLEQGADTQYF. In DNA form, the CDR3 reads TGTGCCAGCAGCTTAGAGCAGGGGGCCGATACGCAGTATTTT. The full variable domain, rest sourced from reference TRBV7-9 and TRBJ2-3, is DTGVSQNPRHKITKRGQNVTFRCDPISEHNRLYWYRQTLGQGPEFLTYFQNEAQLEKSRLLSDRFSAERPKGSFSTLEIQRTEQGDSAMYLCASSLEQGADTQYFGPGTRLTVL.

J is TRBJ2-3 and V is TRBV12-3 or TRBV12-4, with D uncertain. The CDR3 spans 10 residues. Trimming stripped 8 bases from V and 5 bases from J, with 5 bases between. In nucleotides, the CDR3 is TGTGCCAGCGGTATAGATACGCAGTATTTT. Protein sequence: CASGIDTQYF.

The rearrangement uses TRBV25-1 and TRBJ2-7; either TRBD1 or TRBD2 may supply D (5 bases each). The germline gives CDR1 MGHDK, CDR2 SYGVNS. Trimming took 7 bases from V and 0 from J, leaving 13 bases between them. The CDR3 sequence is 14 residues long. The DNA for the CDR3 is TGTGCCAGCATGCGTGGGGGTAGCTCCTACGAGCAGTACTTC. This gives the protein CASMRGGSSYEQYF.

This chain's CDR3 is CASSFLPGQGGETQYF. In DNA form, the CDR3 reads TGTGCCAGTAGTTTTTTACCGGGACAGGGAGGGGAGACCCAGTACTTC. This chain links TRBV19 with TRBJ2-5; 9 bases agree with TRBD1. The CDR3 has 16 residues. Germline trimming cut 5 bases from V and 5 bases from J; bases unmatched to any gene: 12. Germline assignment: CDR1 LNHDA and CDR2 SQIVND (reference sequence).

This clone was counted a single time. This chain uses TRBV9 with TRBJ1-6; weak D call: TRBD1 (5 bases). Germline CDR1 and CDR2: SGDLS and YYNGEE. The CDR3 totals 16 residues. V was clipped by 0 bases and J by 0 bases, with 7 bases between them. The CDR3 loop reads CASSVGDSSYNSPLHF. DNA for the CDR3: TGTGCCAGCAGCGTAGGAGACAGCTCCTATAATTCACCCCTCCACTTT.